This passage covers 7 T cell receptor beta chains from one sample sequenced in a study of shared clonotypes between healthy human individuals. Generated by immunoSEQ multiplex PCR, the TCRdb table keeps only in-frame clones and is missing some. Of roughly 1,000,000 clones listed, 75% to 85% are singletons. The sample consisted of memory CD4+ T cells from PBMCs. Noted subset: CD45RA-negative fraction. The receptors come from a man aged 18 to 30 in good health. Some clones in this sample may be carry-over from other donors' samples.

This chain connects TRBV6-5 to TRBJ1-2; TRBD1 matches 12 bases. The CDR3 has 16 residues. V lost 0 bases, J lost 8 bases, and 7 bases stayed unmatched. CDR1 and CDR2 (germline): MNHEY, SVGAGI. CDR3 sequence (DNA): TGTGCCAGCAGTTACTCCTCGGGACAGGGGGCGCGGGGCTACACCTTC. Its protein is CASSYSSGQGARGYTF.

The CDR3 is CASSQVGTGYEKLFF. As DNA, the CDR3 is TGCGCCAGCAGCCAAGTAGGGACAGGGTACGAAAAACTGTTTTTT. The V gene is TRBV4-1, the J gene TRBJ1-4; 9 positions agree with TRBD1. There are 15 residues in the CDR3. Trimming removed 1 base from V and 8 bases from J; junction bases left unmatched: 5. Looked up from germline, CDR1 is MGHRA and CDR2 is YSYEKL.

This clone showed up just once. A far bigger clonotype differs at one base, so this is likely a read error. This CDR3 reads CASSRYQETQYF. CDR3 sequence (DNA): TGTGCCAGCAGCCGGTACCAAGAGACCCAGTACTTC. This rearrangement joins TRBV5-6 to TRBJ2-5, with D unclear. This CDR3 is built from 12 residues. The germline V gene encodes CDR1 SGHDT and CDR2 YYEEEE. Trimming left V 4 bases short and J 0 bases short, with 4 bases between.

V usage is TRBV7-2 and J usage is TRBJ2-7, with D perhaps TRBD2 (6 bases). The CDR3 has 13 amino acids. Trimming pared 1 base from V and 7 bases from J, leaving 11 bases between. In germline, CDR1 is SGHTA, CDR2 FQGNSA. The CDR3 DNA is TGTGCCAGCAGCTTAGTCGGGGGAGGAGAGCAGTACTTC. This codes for CASSLVGGGEQYF.

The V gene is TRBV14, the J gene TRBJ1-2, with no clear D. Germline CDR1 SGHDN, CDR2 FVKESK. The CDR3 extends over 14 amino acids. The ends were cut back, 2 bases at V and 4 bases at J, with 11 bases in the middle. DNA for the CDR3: TGTGCCAGCAGCCAACGGTCGGGGATCTATGGCTACACCTTC. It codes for CASSQRSGIYGYTF.

The CDR3 DNA reads TGTGCCAGCAGCTTGTTCCTAGCGGGAGGTAAAAAGACCCAGTACTTC. It specifies CASSLFLAGGKKTQYF. J is TRBJ2-5 and V is TRBV5-4; 11 bases agree with TRBD2. From germline, CDR1 is SGHNT and CDR2 YYREEE (reference sequence). CDR3 length: 16 amino acids. J lost 6 bases, V lost 1 base, and 8 bases had no gene match.

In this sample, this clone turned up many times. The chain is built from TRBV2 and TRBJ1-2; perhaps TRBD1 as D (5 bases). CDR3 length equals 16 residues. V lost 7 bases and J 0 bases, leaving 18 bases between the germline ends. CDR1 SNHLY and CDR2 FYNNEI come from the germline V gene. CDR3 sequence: CASNQGNPYPNYGYTF. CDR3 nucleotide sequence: TGTGCCAGCAACCAGGGTAACCCCTATCCTAACTATGGCTACACCTTC.